This T cell receptor beta chain came from a study of cytomegalovirus exposure and HLA in healthy donors. The V gene lost 5 bases and the J gene lost 1 base, with 18 bases spanning the gap. This CDR3 is built from 17 residues. Germline V gives CDR1 LNHDA, CDR2 SQIVND (reference sequence). PCR primers comprised 60 Vbeta and 13 Jbeta primers. The data were produced by immunoSEQ multiplex PCR, yet TCRdb's version contains in-frame clones alone and is incomplete. The sample yields hundreds of thousands of clones, about 89% seen once. About this clone: Its target is unknown.

Regarding the study as a whole: Using a false discovery rate of 0.05, a later analysis showed that approximately 18,000 TCR beta sequences were associated with HLA alleles. A later analysis showed TCR association rates differing by HLA locus, peaking at DRB1 and lowest at HLA-C.

The J gene is TRBJ1-5, the V gene TRBV19; D possibly corresponds to TRBD1 (5 bases). The TCR originated in a woman between 18 and 29 years old in good health and CMV-seronegative. Material: PBMCs. The CDR3 loop is CASSLNSGGVSNQPQHF. The CDR3 DNA is TGTGCCAGTAGTCTAAATTCGGGGGGAGTAAGCAATCAGCCCCAGCATTTT.